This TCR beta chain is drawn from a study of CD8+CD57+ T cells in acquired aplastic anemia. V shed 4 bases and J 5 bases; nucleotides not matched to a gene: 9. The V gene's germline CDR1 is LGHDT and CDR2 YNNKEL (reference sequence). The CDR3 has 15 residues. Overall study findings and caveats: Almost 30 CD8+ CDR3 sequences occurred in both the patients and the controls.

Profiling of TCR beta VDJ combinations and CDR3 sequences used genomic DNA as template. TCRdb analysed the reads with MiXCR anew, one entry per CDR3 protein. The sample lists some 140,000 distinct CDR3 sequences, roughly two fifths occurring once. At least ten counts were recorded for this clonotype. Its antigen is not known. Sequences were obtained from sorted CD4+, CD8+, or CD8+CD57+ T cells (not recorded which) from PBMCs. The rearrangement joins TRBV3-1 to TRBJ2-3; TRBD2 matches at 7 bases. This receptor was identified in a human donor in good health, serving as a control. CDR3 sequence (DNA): TGTGCCAGCAGCCCCTCCGGACTAGGTCGAGATACGCAGTATTTT. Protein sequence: CASSPSGLGRDTQYF.